Given below is one T cell receptor beta chain in context. These data are taken from a study of T cell repertoires in cytomegalovirus infection. The CDR3 runs to 14 residues. Germline lookup yields CDR1 GTSNPN and CDR2 SVGIG (reference sequence). Germline trimming cut 4 bases from V and 6 bases from J; bases unmatched to any gene: 9. TCRdb fed the reads into MiXCR, producing one record per CDR3 protein. Altogether about 490,000 distinct CDR3 sequences are present, around a quarter being singletons, with the ten largest covering roughly an eighth. Sequencing input: PBMCs. This receptor was obtained from a human donor in good health (CMV status not recorded). Some clones in this sample may be carry-over from other donors' samples. The chain links TRBV30 to TRBJ2-1; 7 bases map to TRBD1. This chain's CDR3 is CAWTPGQIFNEQFF. In DNA form, the CDR3 reads TGTGCCTGGACTCCGGGACAGATTTTCAATGAGCAGTTCTTC.